The 4 T cell receptor beta chains presented below share a single source sample, sequenced in a study of cytomegalovirus exposure and HLA in healthy donors. Primers: 60 Vbeta forward and 13 Jbeta reverse. Some clones are missing from TCRdb's copy, which holds only in-frame ones; the method was immunoSEQ multiplex PCR. The repertoire holds about 160,000 clones, with just under 80% as singletons. Sequenced sample: PBMCs. The receptors shown here come from a man aged 30 to 45 in good health and CMV-seronegative.

The chain employs TRBV19 and TRBJ2-4, with 8 bases matching TRBD1. This CDR3 spans 16 amino acids. The J segment lost 3 bases and the V segment lost 5 bases, leaving 9 bases of the junction unmatched. The germline CDR1 and CDR2 sequences are LNHDA and SQIVND (reference sequence). The CDR3 is CASSPQDRVDKNIQYF. The CDR3 nucleotides read TGTGCCAGTAGTCCCCAGGACAGGGTCGACAAAAACATTCAGTACTTC.

This chain links TRBV4-3 with TRBJ1-2; a weak D match, TRBD1 (5 bases). V was shortened by 0 bases and J by 4 bases, with 12 bases between the two germline ends. The CDR3 contains 15 residues. CDR1 is LGHNA, CDR2 YSLEER, per germline. The CDR3 sequence: CASSQERPGGYGYTF. In DNA, the CDR3 is TGCGCCAGCAGCCAAGAGCGGCCCGGGGGCTATGGCTACACCTTC.

About this clone: One end of the junction does not line up with germline, which may come from a read error. The rearrangement joins TRBV7-7 to TRBJ2-3; 9 bases fit TRBD2. Per germline, CDR1 SSHAT and CDR2 FNYEAQ (reference sequence). The CDR3 consists of 14 residues. The CDR3 DNA follows: TGTGCTAGCAGCATTAGCGGGGGAACAGATACGCAGTATTTT. Amino acids: CASSISGGTDTQYF.

V is TRBV5-1 and J is TRBJ2-2; maybe TRBD1 (6 bases). Trimming removed 7 bases from V and 1 base from J, with 17 bases in between. The CDR3 contains 16 residues. CDR1 SGHRS and CDR2 YFSETQ come from the germline V gene. The CDR3 sequence: CASARYRELNTGELFF. The CDR3 region has the DNA TGCGCCAGCGCAAGATACAGGGAACTGAACACCGGGGAGCTGTTTTTT.